Below, one TCR beta chain is given with its context. A single record per CDR3 protein comes from TCRdb applying MiXCR to the 5' RACE reads. The sample has 30,000 or so distinct CDR3 sequences, roughly 25% seen once. Memory CD4+ cells were defined as CD4+CD45RO+CD25-. V lost 6 bases and J lost 0, with 9 bases in between. The CDR3 runs to 14 residues. Per the germline V gene, CDR1 is MDHEN and CDR2 is SYDVKM. This sequence originates from a female donor with breast cancer. The V and J genes are TRBV28 and TRBJ1-5; D uncertain. The sequenced material came from memory CD4+ T cells sorted from blood. The subset: memory CD4+ T cells, CD4+CD45RO+CD25-. The chain's CDR3 is CASSSVHSNQPQHF. The DNA of the CDR3 is TGTGCCAGCAGCTCAGTCCATAGCAATCAGCCCCAGCATTTT. Filled out from reference TRBV28 and TRBJ1-5, the complete variable domain reads DVKVTQSSRYLVKRTGEKVFLECVQDMDHENMFWYRQDPGLGLRLIYFSYDVKMKEKGDIPEGYSVSREKKERFSLILESASTNQTSMYLCASSSVHSNQPQHFGDGTRLSIL.